The 16 T cell receptor beta chains below come from one sample, sequenced in a study of T-cell memory formation after mild COVID-19. TCRdb called the 5' RACE reads again in MiXCR, with one record for every CDR3 protein. Among around 390,000 distinct CDR3 sequences listed, about 15% were seen once. The material sequenced was PBMCs or a T cell subset sorted from them (not recorded which). These receptors were obtained from a man younger than 35 who had mild COVID-19 (a few samples of this study predate the infection). Cell type and time point are not known.

This clonotype was found a few times. The V call is TRBV27, the J call TRBJ2-5; 9 nucleotides agree with TRBD2. The J segment lost 3 bases and the V segment lost 3 bases, leaving 8 bases of the junction unmatched. Germline CDR1 is MNHEY and CDR2 is SMNVEV (reference sequence). The length of the CDR3 is 16 residues. The CDR3 protein is CASSLGLASGEETQYF. The DNA of the CDR3 is TGTGCCAGCAGTTTGGGGTTGGCTAGCGGGGAAGAGACCCAGTACTTC.

This chain connects TRBV5-1 to TRBJ2-1, with TRBD2 matching 12 bases. Trimming took 4 bases from V and 4 from J; bases not matched to a gene: 6. CDR3 length: 16 residues. The germline V gene encodes CDR1 SGHRS and CDR2 YFSETQ. The CDR3, as DNA: TGCGCCAGCAGCCCTCTGACTAGCGGGGGATACAATGAGCAGTTCTTC. It translates to CASSPLTSGGYNEQFF.

The chain recombines TRBV7-2 with TRBJ2-5, with TRBD2 identical over 7 bases. This CDR3 comprises 18 residues. Trimming removed 1 base from V and 0 bases from J; junction bases left unmatched: 11. In germline, CDR1 is SGHTA, CDR2 FQGNSA. Here the CDR3 reads CASSLGIAAGPYQETQYF. CDR3 nucleotides: TGTGCCAGCAGCTTAGGGATCGCAGCGGGGCCGTACCAAGAGACCCAGTACTTC.

CDR3 coding DNA: TGCGCCAGCAGCCCCGACAGGACAAATCAGCCCCAGCATTTT. It encodes CASSPDRTNQPQHF. V usage is TRBV5-1 and J usage is TRBJ1-5; the D gene is possibly TRBD1 (6 bases). V gave up 4 bases and J gave up 4 bases, with 12 bases separating them. This CDR3 is 14 amino acids long. Germline loops: CDR1 SGHRS, CDR2 YFSETQ.

This chain connects TRBV6-5 to TRBJ2-5; 7 bases line up with TRBD1. The germline CDR1 and CDR2 sequences are MNHEY and SVGAGI. This CDR3 is built from 15 residues. J gave up 0 bases and V 4 bases, and 5 bases lay outside the gene matches. In DNA form, the CDR3 reads TGTGCCAGCAGTTTCTATACAGGGGACCAAGAGACCCAGTACTTC. Its protein product is CASSFYTGDQETQYF.

This clonotype was seen a few times. The V gene is TRBV6-1, the J gene TRBJ2-3; 10 bases align to TRBD2. Germline V gene sequence: CDR1 MNHNS, CDR2 SASEGT. This CDR3 has 14 residues. With V trimmed by 4 bases and J by 8 bases, 6 bases remained unmatched. The chain's CDR3 is CASSGASGGRTQYF. DNA for the CDR3: TGTGCCAGCAGTGGGGCTAGCGGGGGTCGTACGCAGTATTTT.

The DNA for the CDR3 is TGTGCCAGCAGCGTAGGGGAGGCTGAGCAGTTCTTC. As protein: CASSVGEAEQFF. This chain joins TRBV9 and TRBJ2-1; maybe TRBD2 (6 bases). The V end lost 0 bases, the J end lost 9 bases, and 7 bases lay between the germline ends. The CDR3 is 12 amino acids. CDR1 is SGDLS, CDR2 YYNGEE, per germline.

This clonotype has at least ten counts. The chain joins TRBV28 to TRBJ2-5; D uncertain. The CDR3 is made up of 10 amino acids. The germline V gene has CDR1 MDHEN and CDR2 SYDVKM. V was shortened by 6 bases and J by 2 bases, with 1 base between the two germline ends. The CDR3 region is CASRQETQYF. For the CDR3, the DNA is TGTGCCAGCAGACAAGAGACCCAGTACTTC. Supplemented by reference TRBV28 and TRBJ2-5, the full variable domain reads DVKVTQSSRYLVKRTGEKVFLECVQDMDHENMFWYRQDPGLGLRLIYFSYDVKMKEKGDIPEGYSVSREKKERFSLILESASTNQTSMYLCASRQETQYFGPGTRLLVL.

This clonotype has only a few counts. The CDR3 loop is CASRPGQGAQGNTIYF. CDR3 DNA sequence: TGTGCCAGCAGACCGGGACAGGGGGCGCAGGGAAACACCATATATTTT. The V call is TRBV5-5, the J call TRBJ1-3; 12 bases are a match to TRBD1. CDR1 SGHKS and CDR2 YYEKEE come from the germline V gene (reference sequence). The length of the CDR3 is 16 residues. The V gene end was trimmed by 5 bases and the J gene end by 4 bases; junction bases not matched to a gene: 7.

This clonotype was observed a few times. This chain uses TRBV10-3 with TRBJ1-1, with 9 positions matching TRBD1. The CDR3 consists of 16 residues. Germline loops: CDR1 ENHRY, CDR2 SYGVKD. The J segment lost 3 bases and the V segment lost 4 bases, leaving 9 bases of the junction unmatched. The CDR3 reads CAISGVTGGSHTEAFF. CDR3 DNA sequence: TGTGCCATCAGTGGGGTGACAGGGGGATCGCACACTGAAGCTTTCTTT.

The chain couples TRBV6-5 to TRBJ2-5; 12 bases agree with TRBD2. The trim removed 6 bases at V and 1 base at J, leaving 6 bases unmatched. CDR1 is MNHEY, CDR2 SVGAGI, per germline. The CDR3 loop spans 16 amino acids. The CDR3 DNA reads TGTGCCAGCAGCGGAACTAGCGGGGGGATCCAAGAGACCCAGTACTTC. Its translation: CASSGTSGGIQETQYF.

This chain uses TRBV7-2 with TRBJ2-2; TRBD2 aligns across 7 bases. CDR1 SGHTA and CDR2 FQGNSA come from the germline V gene. The CDR3 is 19 amino acids. With V trimmed by 1 base and J by 8 bases, 19 bases remained unmatched. Written as DNA, the CDR3 is TGTGCCAGCAGCTTAGGCCCTTGGACGGGGGAGGGAGTCCCGGGGGAGCTGTTTTTT. This encodes CASSLGPWTGEGVPGELFF.

V is TRBV20-1 and J is TRBJ2-7; possible D gene TRBD2, 6 bases. Germline V lookup: CDR1 DFQATT, CDR2 SNEGSKA (reference sequence). Trimming stripped 5 bases from V and 1 base from J, with 15 bases between. The length of the CDR3 is 14 residues. The CDR3: CSAGGMSRSYEQYF. The CDR3 DNA sequence: TGCAGTGCTGGGGGGATGTCCCGGTCCTACGAGCAGTACTTC.

This clonotype came up a few times. The chain links TRBV6-5 to TRBJ1-1; D gene unclear. CDR3 size: 16 residues. The V end lost 0 bases, the J end lost 4 bases, and 15 bases lay between the germline ends. Germline-derived CDR1 and CDR2 are MNHEY and SVGAGI. For the CDR3, the DNA is TGTGCCAGCAGTTACTCGATTGGTCCAGAGTCCACTGAAGCTTTCTTT. Its protein product is CASSYSIGPESTEAFF.

The rearrangement links TRBV4-1 to TRBJ2-1; D unresolved. V gave up 5 bases and J gave up 5 bases, with 10 bases separating them. CDR1 MGHRA and CDR2 YSYEKL come from the germline V gene. This CDR3 is 13 amino acids long. The CDR3 spells CASSETTNNEQFF. DNA of the CDR3: TGCGCCAGCAGCGAGACAACAAACAATGAGCAGTTCTTC.

This rearrangement joins TRBV6-5 to TRBJ2-2, with D hard to call. The CDR3 covers 13 residues. Trimming left V 0 bases short and J 5 bases short, with 4 bases between. Germline V gene lookup returns CDR1 MNHEY and CDR2 SVGAGI. CDR3 sequence reads: CASSYSGTGELFF. The CDR3 coding sequence is TGTGCCAGCAGTTACTCGGGGACCGGGGAGCTGTTTTTT.